A selection of T cell receptor beta chains follows, all from one sample in a study of early T cells in non-severe SARS-CoV-2 infection. TCRdb redid the calling of the 5' RACE reads with MiXCR, one entry per CDR3 protein. The sample lists 68,000 or so distinct CDR3 sequences, approximately 13% occurring once. Material for sequencing was whole blood. The receptor source for this set is an adult who was a healthcare worker with PCR-confirmed SARS-CoV-2 infection or an uninfected control (not recorded which). The CDR3 runs from the conserved cysteine through the conserved F or W. The D gene is left open where the match is weak. The size entry is marked missing in some rows and otherwise reads once, few, many or a size class.

once | TRBJ2-1 | TRBV29-1 | . | TGCAGCGTTGTAGGATCAGTGAGCTCCTACAATGAGCAGTTCTTC | CSVVGSVSSYNEQFF
. | TRBJ2-7 | TRBV19 | . | TGTGCCAGTAGTGTTCCAGGGGACTCCTACGAGCAGTACTTC | CASSVPGDSYEQYF
few | TRBJ2-5 | TRBV29-1 | . | TGCAGCGTTGAAGAAAACTGGGGGACCCAGTACTTC | CSVEENWGTQYF
. | TRBJ1-5 | TRBV4-3 | TRBD1 | TGCGCCAGCAGCCAAGATTGGAGGACAGGGGATAGCAATCAGCCCCAGCATTTT | CASSQDWRTGDSNQPQHF
few | TRBJ2-5 | TRBV29-1 | . | TGCAGCGTTTCCGACTATTCGGAGACCCAGTACTTC | CSVSDYSETQYF
many | TRBJ2-7 | TRBV29-1 | . | TGCAGCGTAACAGACCAGGGGTACGAGCAGTACTTC | CSVTDQGYEQYF
. | TRBJ2-3 | TRBV6-5 | . | TGTGCCAGCAGTCCCCCGGGACGGTCGTCCACAGATACGCAGTATTTT | CASSPPGRSSTDTQYF
many | TRBJ2-3 | TRBV6-2/TRBV6-3 | . | TGTGCCAGCAGTCGACCGCAGGGGCAAGATACGCAGTATTTT | CASSRPQGQDTQYF
. | TRBJ1-4 | TRBV28 | . | TGTGCCAGCAGTTTATTACCGCATTCTCCGCTGTTTTTT | CASSLLPHSPLFF
many | TRBJ2-2 | TRBV6-5 | . | TGTGCCAGCAGTTACCAAGGGGAGCTGTTTTTT | CASSYQGELFF
many | TRBJ1-2 | TRBV7-9 | . | TGTGCCAGCAGCCCAGCGAGGGAGTCGGGCTATGGCTACACCTTC | CASSPARESGYGYTF
many | TRBJ1-5 | TRBV6-6 | TRBD1 | TGTGCCAGCAGCCGGACAGGCTATAGCAATCAGCCCCAGCATTTT | CASSRTGYSNQPQHF
. | TRBJ1-1 | TRBV6-5 | . | TGTGCCAGCAGTTCCACCCCAGGCAACACTGAAGCTTTCTTT | CASSSTPGNTEAFF
many | TRBJ2-3 | TRBV19 | . | TGTGCCAGTAGTATCTGGACGCCGGGGACAGATACGCAGTATTTT | CASSIWTPGTDTQYF
once | TRBJ2-5 | TRBV29-1 | . | TGCAGCCTGACCGCTTCGGGGGAGACCCAGTACTTC | CSLTASGETQYF
. | TRBJ2-1 | TRBV7-2 | . | TGTGCCAGCAGCTTACTAGGGGACGGTGAGCAGTTCTTC | CASSLLGDGEQFF
. | TRBJ2-1 | TRBV7-6 | . | TGTGCCAGCAGCTTAGGTTGGAATGAGCAGTTCTTC | CASSLGWNEQFF
many | TRBJ1-5 | TRBV6-5 | . | TGTGCCAGCAGTTACTCGAAGGGTGTTAGGGAGCCCCAGCATTTT | CASSYSKGVREPQHF
many | TRBJ2-3 | TRBV5-1 | . | TGCGCCAGCAGCTTGGGGGGACAACCAATCCGCACAGATACGCAGTATTTT | CASSLGGQPIRTDTQYF
few | TRBJ1-1 | TRBV12-5 | . | TGTGCTACCAAAGGGGGGGGGACTGAAGCTTTCTTT | CATKGGGTEAFF